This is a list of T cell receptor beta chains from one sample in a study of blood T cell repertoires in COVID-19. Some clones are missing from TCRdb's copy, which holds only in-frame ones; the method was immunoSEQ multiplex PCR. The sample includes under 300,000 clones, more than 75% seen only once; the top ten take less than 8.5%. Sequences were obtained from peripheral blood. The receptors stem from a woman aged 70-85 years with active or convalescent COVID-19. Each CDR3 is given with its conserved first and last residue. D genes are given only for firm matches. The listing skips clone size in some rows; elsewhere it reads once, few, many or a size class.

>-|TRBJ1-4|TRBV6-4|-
TGTGCCAGCAGCGCACCGGTCCCTCTACAGGGAGAGTGCAGTGAAAAACTGTTTTTT
CASSAPVPLQGECSEKLFF
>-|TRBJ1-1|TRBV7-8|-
TGTGCCAGCAGCATGGGACACCTCCCAACTCTCACTGAAGCTTTCTTT
CASSMGHLPTLTEAFF
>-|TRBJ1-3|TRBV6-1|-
TGTGCCAGCAGTGAAGTCCTGCTGCGGGGGAACACCATATATTTT
CASSEVLLRGNTIYF
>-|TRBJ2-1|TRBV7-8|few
TGTGCCAGCAGCTTAGTAATGCGGGACTACAATGAGCAGTTCTTC
CASSLVMRDYNEQFF
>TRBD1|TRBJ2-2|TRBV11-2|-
TGTGCCAGCAGCTGGGGACAGGGAAACACCGGGGAGCTGTTTTTT
CASSWGQGNTGELFF
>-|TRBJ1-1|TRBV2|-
TGTGCCAATCCACCAGGGGTCGGCACTGAAGCTTTCTTT
CANPPGVGTEAFF
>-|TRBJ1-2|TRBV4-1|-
TGCGCCAGCAGCCAGCAAGGGGCAGTCAATGGCTACACCTTC
CASSQQGAVNGYTF
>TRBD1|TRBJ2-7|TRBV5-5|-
TGTGCCAGCAGCCCGGGGACAGTCTACGAGCAGTACTTC
CASSPGTVYEQYF
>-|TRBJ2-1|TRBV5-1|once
TGCGCCAGTTCCGCTAACAATGAGCAGTTCTTC
CASSANNEQFF
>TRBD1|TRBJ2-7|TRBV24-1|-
TGTGCCACCAGTGAAAGTCGGACAGGATCCTACGAGCAGTACTTC
CATSESRTGSYEQYF
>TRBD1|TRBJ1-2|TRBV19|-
TGTGCCAGTCGCCCAACAGGGGAAGTCTATGGCTACACCTTC
CASRPTGEVYGYTF
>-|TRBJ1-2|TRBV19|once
TGTGCCAGCACAACAGGGAAAGTGTCCTATGGCTACACCTTC
CASTTGKVSYGYTF
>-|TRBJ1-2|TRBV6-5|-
TGTGCCAGCAGGGAGTCGGGTGGCTACACCTTC
CASRESGGYTF
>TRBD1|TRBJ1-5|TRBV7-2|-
TGTGCCAGCAGCTTGGGACAGGGGGCCGGCAATCAGCCCCAGCATTTT
CASSLGQGAGNQPQHF